The rows below give T cell receptor beta chains drawn from one sample of a study of radiation and T cells in renal cell carcinoma. TCRdb's copy holds only in-frame clones and misses some; the assay was immunoSEQ multiplex PCR. The table records about 83,000 clones, 75% to 90% of them present only once. Sequences were derived from blood, sampled from a patient whose treatment included radiotherapy and nephrectomy. The receptor source for this set is a woman aged 55-75 years with renal cell carcinoma. Both conserved end residues are part of each CDR3. Each record gives: V gene, CDR3 length, D gene, clone size, J gene, CDR3 protein, CDR3 DNA. A D gene is named only where the DNA matches it firmly. Some rows have no size entry. The others give once, few or many, or a class for an expanded clone.

TRBV7-6,14,NA,NA,TRBJ2-7,CASSFTQGGVEQYF,TGTGCCAGCAGCTTTACTCAGGGGGGGGTCGAGCAGTACTTC
TRBV6-1,16,TRBD1,many,TRBJ1-1,CASSKEGAGGNTEAFF,TGTGCCAGCAGTAAAGAGGGGGCCGGGGGGAACACTGAAGCTTTCTTT
TRBV6-1,18,NA,NA,TRBJ1-5,CASSEYGLRVYRSRAQHF,TGTGCCAGCAGTGAATATGGACTTCGAGTTTATCGGTCAAGGGCCCAGCATTTT
TRBV18,14,TRBD2,NA,TRBJ2-5,CASSPRGGRETQYF,TGTGCCAGCTCACCACGGGGAGGGAGAGAGACCCAGTACTTC
TRBV30,12,NA,few,TRBJ1-1,CAWGTARTEAFF,TGTGCCTGGGGAACGGCTAGGACTGAAGCTTTCTTT
TRBV5-1,14,TRBD1,NA,TRBJ1-5,CASSLSQGDQPQHF,TGCGCCAGCAGCTTGAGCCAGGGGGATCAGCCCCAGCATTTT
TRBV5-5,15,NA,NA,TRBJ2-1,CASSSTADLYNEQFF,TGTGCCAGCAGCTCGACAGCCGACCTCTACAATGAGCAGTTCTTC
TRBV5-4,17,TRBD1,NA,TRBJ1-3,CASSSNRQGATGNTIYF,TGTGCCAGCAGCTCCAATAGACAGGGAGCTACGGGAAACACCATATATTTT
TRBV19,14,NA,NA,TRBJ1-5,CASSPFGVGQPQHF,TGTGCCAGTAGTCCTTTCGGGGTAGGACAGCCCCAGCATTTT
TRBV7-9,17,NA,NA,TRBJ2-7,CASSPVQQGAAPYEQYF,TGTGCCAGCAGCCCCGTTCAACAGGGCGCAGCACCCTACGAGCAGTACTTC
TRBV27,14,TRBD1,NA,TRBJ1-2,CASSLRGPDYGYTF,TGTGCCAGCAGTTTAAGGGGGCCGGACTATGGCTACACCTTC
TRBV2,15,NA,NA,TRBJ1-4,CASSDRSATNEKLFF,TGTGCCAGCAGTGACAGATCTGCAACTAATGAAAAACTGTTTTTT
TRBV10-2,14,NA,NA,TRBJ2-1,CASSGAGGAGEQFF,TGCGCCAGCAGTGGGGCGGGCGGGGCTGGAGAGCAGTTCTTC
TRBV5-1,16,NA,NA,TRBJ1-4,CASSLGGGRVGEKLFF,TGCGCCAGCAGCTTGGGCGGGGGCCGGGTGGGAGAAAAACTGTTTTTT
TRBV6-4,13,TRBD2,NA,TRBJ2-5,CASSEFAGGTQYF,TGTGCCAGCAGTGAGTTCGCGGGGGGGACCCAGTACTTC
TRBV4-1,14,NA,NA,TRBJ1-2,CASSPDGQQYGYTF,TGCGCCAGCAGCCCCGATGGGCAGCAGTATGGCTACACCTTC
TRBV6-1,15,TRBD1,NA,TRBJ1-2,CASSEMGQGSYGYTF,TGTGCCAGCAGTGAAATGGGACAGGGGTCCTATGGCTACACCTTC
TRBV18,16,NA,NA,TRBJ2-7,CASSPAPSPVSYEQYF,TGTGCCAGCTCACCGGCGCCTTCGCCCGTTTCCTACGAGCAGTACTTC
TRBV19,15,NA,NA,TRBJ1-2,CASSMSSRRNYGYTF,TGTGCCAGTAGTATGTCCTCACGGCGTAACTATGGCTACACCTTC
TRBV9,16,NA,NA,TRBJ1-4,CASSVAGGSTNEKLFF,TGTGCCAGCAGCGTAGCGGGGGGGTCGACTAATGAAAAACTGTTTTTT
TRBV2,13,NA,NA,TRBJ2-3,CASSVGRIDTQYF,TGTGCCAGCAGTGTGGGCAGGATAGATACGCAGTATTTT
TRBV5-6,16,NA,NA,TRBJ2-4,CASSMGPPVAKNIQYF,TGTGCCAGCAGCATGGGGCCGCCTGTAGCCAAAAACATTCAGTACTTC
TRBV5-1,14,TRBD2,NA,TRBJ2-4,CASSFGGAKNIQYF,TGCGCCAGCTCATTCGGGGGGGCCAAAAACATTCAGTACTTC
TRBV6-6,14,NA,NA,TRBJ2-7,CASSYSGATPEQYF,TGTGCCAGCAGTTACTCAGGGGCAACCCCCGAGCAGTACTTC
TRBV7-2,15,TRBD1,NA,TRBJ1-1,CASSSTGVAATEAFF,TGTGCCAGCAGCTCTACAGGGGTGGCGGCCACTGAAGCTTTCTTT
TRBV18,14,TRBD2,NA,TRBJ2-1,CASSLGGVEHEQFF,TGTGCCAGCTCACTGGGAGGGGTAGAACATGAGCAGTTCTTC
TRBV27,17,NA,NA,TRBJ2-3,CASSLDWRPLRGDTQYF,TGTGCCAGCAGTTTAGATTGGCGGCCCCTGCGGGGAGATACGCAGTATTTT